This TCR beta chain was recovered during a study of blood T cell repertoires in COVID-19. Across the study: From the United States, Italy and Spain came samples of acute and convalescent COVID-19. The cDNA or gDNA used as material had been derived from T cells, B-cell-depleted T cells, or PBMCs.

V gave up 4 bases and J gave up 9 bases; unmatched junction bases: 10. This CDR3 is 16 amino acids long. Germline CDR1 reads MNHEY; CDR2 reads SMNVEV (reference sequence). Here immunoSEQ multiplex PCR was the method, and the copy in TCRdb shows in-frame clones only, minus some. The sample has 430,000 or so clones; 88% are singletons. The TCR sequence derives from a woman in her thirties or forties who had recovered from COVID-19. The sequenced sample consisted of PBMCs or T cells enriched from blood (not recorded which). The V gene is TRBV27, the J gene TRBJ2-1; 12 bases align to TRBD2. Here the CDR3 reads CASSSQTSGGVREQFF. The CDR3 nucleotides read TGTGCCAGCAGTTCCCAGACTAGCGGGGGTGTTCGTGAGCAGTTCTTC.